A selection of T cell receptor beta chains follows, all from one sample in a study of CXCR3-negative and CXCR3-positive naive CD8 T cells. TCRdb reprocessed the 5' RACE reads; each CDR3 protein has one entry and no DNA is given. This sample contains over 55,000 distinct CDR3 sequences. Sequencing was done on a sample of naive CXCR3+ CD8+ T cells from blood. The receptors were gathered from a human donor in good health. Some clones in this sample may be carry-over from other donors' samples. CDR3s include the opening cysteine and the closing phenylalanine or tryptophan.

V gene,J gene,CDR3 protein
TRBV7-9,TRBJ1-5,CASSSRQSGQEQPQHF
TRBV10-3,TRBJ2-7,CAISELKGTGQGAIEQYF
TRBV9,TRBJ2-3,CASSELDTQYF
TRBV7-2,TRBJ2-3,CASSLYGSGPGRDTQYF
TRBV27,TRBJ2-7,CASSSLTASYEQYF
TRBV7-9,TRBJ2-7,CASSPRDRSSYEQYF
TRBV28,TRBJ2-3,CASSLSRGGTDTQYF
TRBV19,TRBJ1-5,CASSIVLGGDQPQHF
TRBV6-5,TRBJ2-2,CASSYSTGGELFF
TRBV7-6,TRBJ2-1,CASSLVSGDEQFF
TRBV10-3,TRBJ1-1,CAISEFGQDTEAFF
TRBV4-3,TRBJ2-1,CASSRTRSYNEQFF
TRBV7-9,TRBJ1-5,CASSSGQGISNQPQHF
TRBV25-1,TRBJ2-2,CASSEQVFNTGELFF
TRBV29-1,TRBJ1-4,CSGEEGLTGKLFF
TRBV4-1,TRBJ2-5,CASSLGPGETQYF
TRBV29-1,TRBJ2-1,CSARTLGANEQFF
TRBV10-3,TRBJ2-1,CAIRGSQDEQFF
TRBV6-2/TRBV6-3,TRBJ1-1,CASSYNRQGNTEAFF
TRBV6-1,TRBJ1-6,CASSERSSANSPLHF
TRBV28,TRBJ2-3,CASSFIPRTSGGTDTQYF
TRBV14,TRBJ1-2,CASSLSGIYGYTF
TRBV12-3/TRBV12-4,TRBJ2-2,CASSDYYTGELFF
TRBV13,TRBJ1-2,CASSQTGGETNYGYTF
TRBV27,TRBJ2-1,CASSLGPAGGYNEQFF
TRBV7-6,TRBJ1-5,CASSLGGNNQPQHF
TRBV5-1,TRBJ1-1,CASSLVQVSTEAFF
TRBV29-1,TRBJ2-6,CSVLGVGYSGANVLTF
TRBV3-1,TRBJ2-3,CASSQDRGSGGMIITDTQYF
TRBV7-2,TRBJ2-7,CASSLVWGAMSSYEQYF
TRBV5-6,TRBJ2-1,CASSLIINEQFF
TRBV14,TRBJ1-1,CASSRTLTGYTEAFF
TRBV10-3,TRBJ1-1,CAISEYGGQQNTEAFF
TRBV29-1,TRBJ2-5,CSVEQPGDPQETQYF
TRBV11-2,TRBJ2-1,CASRGGATYNEQFF
TRBV29-1,TRBJ2-7,CSVTNWGNEQYF